This T cell receptor beta chain was captured in a study of blood T cell repertoires in COVID-19. Study context: PBMCs, B-cell-depleted T cells, or T cells were the source of the cDNA or gDNA that made up the material.

CDR1 and CDR2 (germline): SGHNT, YYREEE (reference sequence). CDR3 size: 15 residues. After removal of 3 bases from V and 7 bases from J, the junction contained 7 bases not matched to a gene. Original processing notes: The assay estimated nucleated cells by amplifying reference gene primers. The method was immunoSEQ multiplex PCR; TCRdb's version includes in-frame clones alone and lacks a portion of them. The DNA was the basis for D and trimming; V, J and clone size are from that table. The sample has around 310,000 clones; 75% to 90% are singletons. The material sequenced was peripheral blood. V and J are TRBV5-4 and TRBJ2-1; 10 nucleotides agree with TRBD1. This sequence was found in a woman aged 55-70 years with acute or convalescent COVID-19. The CDR3 region has the DNA TGTGCCAGCAGCTCCTCCGGGACAGGGGAAAATGAGCAGTTCTTC. It is translated as CASSSSGTGENEQFF.